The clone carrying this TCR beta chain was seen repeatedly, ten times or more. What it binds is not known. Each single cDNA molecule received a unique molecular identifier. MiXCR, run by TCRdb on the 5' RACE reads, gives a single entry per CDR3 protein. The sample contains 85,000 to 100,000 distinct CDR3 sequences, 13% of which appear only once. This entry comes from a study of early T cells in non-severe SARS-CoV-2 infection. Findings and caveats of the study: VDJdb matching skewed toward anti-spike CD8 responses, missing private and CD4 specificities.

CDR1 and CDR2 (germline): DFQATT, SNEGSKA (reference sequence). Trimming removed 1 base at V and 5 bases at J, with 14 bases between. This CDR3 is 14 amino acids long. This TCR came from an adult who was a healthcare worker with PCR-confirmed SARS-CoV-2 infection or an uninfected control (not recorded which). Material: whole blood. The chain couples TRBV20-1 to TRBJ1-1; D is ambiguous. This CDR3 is CSARVGPASTEAFF. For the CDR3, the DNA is TGCAGTGCTAGAGTCGGCCCAGCGAGTACTGAAGCTTTCTTT.